These T cell receptor beta chains were read from a single sample in a study of cytomegalovirus exposure and HLA in healthy donors. Generated by immunoSEQ multiplex PCR, the TCRdb table keeps only in-frame clones and is missing some. This sample's table has over 50,000 clones. The material sequenced was PBMCs. The receptors originated from a man aged 50 or older in good health and CMV-seropositive. CDR3s include the opening cysteine and the closing phenylalanine or tryptophan. D genes are given only for firm matches.

>TRBD1|TRBV4-1|TRBJ2-1
TGCGCCAGCAGCCAAACGGACAGGGGACTATACAATGAGCAGTTCTTC
CASSQTDRGLYNEQFF
>-|TRBV4-1|TRBJ1-1
TGCGCCAGCAGCCAAGAACAGGCGAACACTGAAGCTTTCTTT
CASSQEQANTEAFF
>TRBD2|TRBV15|TRBJ2-6
TGTGCCACCAGCAGGGGAGGGGCTAGCGGGAGTTCAGGGGCCAACGTCCTGACTTTC
CATSRGGASGSSGANVLTF
>TRBD1|TRBV4-2|TRBJ2-4
TGTGCCAGCAGCCAAAGCCGGGACAGGGGTTCCAAAAACATTCAGTACTTC
CASSQSRDRGSKNIQYF
>-|TRBV7-7|TRBJ1-3
TGTGCTAGCAGCTCGGGGGAAGAAAACACCATATATTTT
CASSSGEENTIYF
>-|TRBV7-2|TRBJ2-2
TGTGCCAGCAGCTTCAAAGGACTCACCGGGGAGCTGTTTTTT
CASSFKGLTGELFF
>TRBD1|TRBV5-1|TRBJ1-2
TGCGCCAGCAGCCCGTTCGGGACAGGGGGAAGTTTTAACTATGGCTACACTTTC
CASSPFGTGGSFNYGYTF
>TRBD1|TRBV28|TRBJ1-2
TGTGCCAGCCGACAGGGAACAAACTATGGCTACACCTTC
CASRQGTNYGYTF
>TRBD1|TRBV30|TRBJ2-7
TGTGCCTGGAGTGGGGGACAGGGGTTGAAGGAGCAGTACTTC
CAWSGGQGLKEQYF
>TRBD1|TRBV14|TRBJ2-5
TGTGCCAGCAGCCTTCGGACAGGGTGGTACCAAGAGACCCAGTACTTC
CASSLRTGWYQETQYF
>-|TRBV25-1|TRBJ1-5
TGTGCCAGCTCCAGGGGTAATCAGCCCCAGCATTTT
CASSRGNQPQHF
>TRBD2|TRBV4-1|TRBJ2-1
TGCGCCAGCAGCCAAGATGGGGCAGGCGGGAGCTCCTACAATGAGCAGTTCTTC
CASSQDGAGGSSYNEQFF
>TRBD1|TRBV5-1|TRBJ2-7
TGCGCCAGCAGCCCCGAAGGACAGGCCCACGAGCAGTACTTC
CASSPEGQAHEQYF
>TRBD1|TRBV7-8|TRBJ2-7
TGTGCCAGCAGCCCAGATGGGACAGGGGGTTCCTACGAGCAGTACTTC
CASSPDGTGGSYEQYF
>-|TRBV9|TRBJ1-3
TGTGCCAGCAGCGTAGCCAGGGCTGGAAACACCATATATTTT
CASSVARAGNTIYF
>-|TRBV20-1|TRBJ2-7
TGCAGTGCTAAAGACGGCGAGCAGTACTTC
CSAKDGEQYF
>-|TRBV6-5|TRBJ1-2
TGTGCCAGCAGTTACTCGATTTGGGAGAACTATGGCTACACCTTC
CASSYSIWENYGYTF
>-|TRBV30|TRBJ1-1
TGTGCCTGGAGTGTACTTGCCAGGGTCCCAAAGGCTGAAGCTTTCTTT
CAWSVLARVPKAEAFF
>TRBD2|TRBV11-2|TRBJ2-3
TGTGCCAGCAGCTTAGAGGGCGGACTAGCGGGTTCTTTCACAGATACGCAGTATTTT
CASSLEGGLAGSFTDTQYF
>TRBD1|TRBV5-1|TRBJ2-7
TGCGCCAGCAGCTTAGATTCCGGGACAGCATCCTACGAGCAGTACTTC
CASSLDSGTASYEQYF
>-|TRBV7-3|TRBJ2-7
TGTGCCAGCAGCCGTGAACCTGGGGGGGCCGAGCAGTACTTC
CASSREPGGAEQYF
>TRBD2|TRBV19|TRBJ2-7
TGTGCCAGTAGTGGGGGACTAGCGTCCTCCTACGAGCAGTACTTC
CASSGGLASSYEQYF
>TRBD1|TRBV6-6|TRBJ1-1
TGTGCCAGCAGTTACGAACAGGGGTTCACTGAAGCTTTCTTT
CASSYEQGFTEAFF
>-|TRBV6-5|TRBJ1-1
TGTGCCAGCAGTTACCAGGGCCCGGACACTGAAGCTTTCTTT
CASSYQGPDTEAFF
>-|TRBV4-3|TRBJ1-2
TGCGCCAGCAGCCAAGGCGACTATGGCTACACCTTC
CASSQGDYGYTF
>-|TRBV5-1|TRBJ1-1
TGCGCCAGCAGCAGCCGCAACACTGAAGCTTTCTTT
CASSSRNTEAFF
>TRBD1|TRBV10-3|TRBJ1-2
TGTGCCATTGGGACAGGGGAATTATATGGCTACACCTTC
CAIGTGELYGYTF
>-|TRBV7-9|TRBJ2-7
TGTGCCAGCAGCTTAGTTTCCGGGACTGCCCACGAGCAGTACTTC
CASSLVSGTAHEQYF
>-|TRBV19|TRBJ1-1
TGTGCCAGTAGTTCCAGGGGAGTGGGTCCCATGAACACTGAAGCTTTCTTT
CASSSRGVGPMNTEAFF
>-|TRBV6-5|TRBJ2-7
TGTGCCAGCAGTTTGACGACACACACCTACGAGCAGTACTTC
CASSLTTHTYEQYF
>-|TRBV4-1|TRBJ1-5
TGCGCCAGCAGCCAAGGCCCAGGGGTAGAGTATCAGCCCCAGCATTTT
CASSQGPGVEYQPQHF
>TRBD1|TRBV6-1|TRBJ2-7
TGTGCCAGCAGCCCAGGGACAGTAGCAGGGCAGTACTTC
CASSPGTVAGQYF
>TRBD1|TRBV9|TRBJ1-1
TGTGCCAGCAGCTCCCAGACCTTGGACAGGGAAGCTTTCTTT
CASSSQTLDREAFF
>TRBD2|TRBV7-2|TRBJ2-2
TGTGCCAGCAGCTTAAGCGGGGGGAACACCGGGGAGCTGTTTTTT
CASSLSGGNTGELFF
>-|TRBV5-4|TRBJ1-1
TGTGCCAGCAGCCCAAAGCGGGGCCAAATGAACACTGAAGCTTTCTTT
CASSPKRGQMNTEAFF
>TRBD1|TRBV25-1|TRBJ1-6
TGTGCCAGCAGTGAATACGGGGACAGGTTTCATTCACCCCTCCACTTT
CASSEYGDRFHSPLHF
>TRBD1|TRBV27|TRBJ1-3
TGTGCCAGCAGCCGAGACAGGGCCTCTGGAAACACCATATATTTT
CASSRDRASGNTIYF
>TRBD1|TRBV2|TRBJ1-4
TGTGCCAGTACCGACAGGGGAAGAACTAATGAAAAACTGTTTTTT
CASTDRGRTNEKLFF
>-|TRBV6-5|TRBJ1-1
TGTGCCAGCAGTTACTCGATACAGGGGAACACTGAAGCTTTCTTT
CASSYSIQGNTEAFF